The 27 T cell receptor beta chains presented below share a single source sample, sequenced in a study of breast tumors, draining lymph nodes, adjacent tissues. TCRdb re-derived calls from the multiplex PCR reads in MiXCR, one entry per CDR3 protein. The sample lists over 200,000 distinct CDR3 sequences; under 35% were seen once. Samples came from axillary lymph nodes draining the breast cancer. The material sequenced was axillary lymph node tissue. Every receptor here comes from a female donor with breast cancer. Some clones in this sample may be carry-over from other donors' samples.

The sample holds many counts of this clonotype. The chain combines TRBV2 with TRBJ2-7, with 7 bases matching TRBD1. The CDR3 totals 14 residues. Germline assignment: CDR1 SNHLY and CDR2 FYNNEI. V shed 9 bases and J 1 base; nucleotides not matched to a gene: 9. The CDR3 nucleotides read TGTGCCAGTAGGAGTCAGGGGGTTTCCTACGAGCAGTACTTC. It yields the protein CASRSQGVSYEQYF.

The rearrangement uses TRBV5-1 and TRBJ1-6, with TRBD1 matching over 9 bases. The CDR3 sequence is 16 residues long. The germline V gene encodes CDR1 SGHRS and CDR2 YFSETQ. With V trimmed by 3 bases and J by 6 bases, 7 bases remained unmatched. The CDR3 is CASSSTGTGSNSPLHF. The DNA for the CDR3 is TGCGCCAGCAGCTCTACCGGGACAGGGTCTAATTCACCCCTCCACTTT.

In this sample, this clonotype turned up many times. V is TRBV4-2 and J is TRBJ2-5, with TRBD2 identical over 10 bases. The germline V gene has CDR1 LGHNA and CDR2 YNFKEQ. CDR3 length: 19 residues. V trimming: 0 bases; J trimming: 0 bases; junction bases outside the gene matches: 10. CDR3 region: CASSQDQSISGGYQETQYF. Here the CDR3 DNA reads TGTGCCAGCAGCCAAGATCAGAGTATTAGCGGGGGGTACCAAGAGACCCAGTACTTC.

This rearrangement joins TRBV7-2 to TRBJ2-7; D possibly corresponds to TRBD2 (5 bases). V was cut by 1 base and J by 9 bases, with 13 bases left in between. CDR3 length: 13 amino acids. Germline V gene sequence: CDR1 SGHTA, CDR2 FQGNSA. The CDR3 DNA is TGTGCCAGCAGCTTAGGGACTCTCGGTGCGCAGTACTTC. Encoded protein: CASSLGTLGAQYF.

There are many counts of this clonotype. One junction end does not reproduce the germline sequence, and a read error may be involved. This sequence joins TRBV7-2 and TRBJ2-2, with unresolved D. The CDR3 is made up of 15 amino acids. CDR1 is SGHTA and CDR2 is FQGNSA in the germline V gene. Here the CDR3 DNA reads TGCGCCAGCAGCTTGCTCGGCTCGAACACCGGGGAGCTGTTTTTT. This translates into CASSLLGSNTGELFF.

This chain uses TRBV15 with TRBJ1-6; the match to TRBD1 covers 7 bases. Germline V CDR1 and CDR2: LNHNV, YYDKDF (reference sequence). V trimming: 3 bases; J trimming: 6 bases; junction bases outside the gene matches: 5. The CDR3 is made up of 15 amino acids. The CDR3 sequence: CATSRGGQVNSPLHF. CDR3 nucleotides: TGTGCCACCAGCAGGGGAGGACAGGTTAATTCACCCCTCCACTTT.

Turning to this clonotype: A read error is possible here, since a much larger clone lies one base away. The chain combines TRBV6-5 with TRBJ2-2, with 9 bases identical to TRBD1. CDR1 MNHEY and CDR2 SVGAGI come from the germline V gene. The CDR3 covers 15 residues. CDR3 sequence reads: CTTQWDRESTGELFF. CDR3 coding DNA: TGTACCACTCAGTGGGACAGGGAGAGTACCGGGGAGCTGTTTTTT.

This clonotype was observed many times. V and J are TRBV9 and TRBJ2-3; TRBD2 matches at 13 bases. The CDR3 runs 16 residues. Germline CDR1 SGDLS, CDR2 YYNGEE. V dropped 1 base and J dropped 4; count of bases not matched to a gene: 3. The DNA for the CDR3 is TGTGCCAGCAGCGTAACTAGCGGGAGGGTGTCAGATACGCAGTATTTT. Its protein is CASSVTSGRVSDTQYF.

This clonotype was found many times. The rearrangement uses TRBV7-9 and TRBJ1-2; tentatively, D is TRBD1 (5 bases). The CDR3 consists of 15 residues. V lost 5 bases and J lost 4, with 17 bases in between. The germline gives CDR1 SEHNR, CDR2 FQNEAQ (reference sequence). As DNA, the CDR3 is TGTGCCAGCAGCCCCCCAGGGCGGGTAGGCTATGGCTACACCTTC. Translated: CASSPPGRVGYGYTF.

About this clonotype: At one of its ends the junction is not consistent with the germline gene, which may arise from a read error. The rearrangement uses TRBV11-3 and TRBJ2-1; 7 bases match TRBD2. The CDR3 is 15 amino acids. Germline V CDR1 and CDR2: SGHNT, YENEEA. The CDR3 sequence: CASSLGGGGYNGQFF. The CDR3 DNA sequence: TGTGCCAGCAGCTTAGGAGGCGGGGGATACAATGGGCAGTTCTTC.

This clonotype was picked up one time. The gene calls are TRBV7-9 and TRBJ2-2; no clear D gene. In germline, CDR1 is SEHNR, CDR2 FQNEAQ (reference sequence). The CDR3 length is 14 residues. Trimming cost V 1 base and J 8 bases, with 11 bases left between them. Here the CDR3 DNA reads TGTGCCAGCAGCTTAGGTTCGACGGGTGGGGAGCTGTTTTTT. As protein: CASSLGSTGGELFF.

V is TRBV2 and J is TRBJ2-7, with TRBD2 matching 7 bases. The trim removed 6 bases at V and 6 bases at J, leaving 8 bases unmatched. CDR3 size: 13 residues. In germline, CDR1 is SNHLY, CDR2 FYNNEI. The CDR3 protein is CASRGTILGEQYF. The CDR3 DNA reads as TGTGCCAGCAGGGGGACTATCTTGGGCGAGCAGTACTTC.

A remark on this clonotype: A much larger clone sits a single nucleotide away, making a read error possible. The V and J genes are TRBV11-2 and TRBJ2-3, with 9 bases lining up with TRBD2. The CDR3 totals 16 residues. V lost 3 bases, J lost 0 bases, and 4 bases stayed unmatched. Per the germline V gene, CDR1 is SGHAT and CDR2 is FQNNGV. The CDR3 loop is CASSFTSGPSTDTQYF. CDR3 DNA: TGTGCCAGCAGCTTCACTAGCGGGCCAAGCACAGATACGCAGTATTTT. Full variable domain (rest looked up from reference TRBV11-2 and TRBJ2-3): EAGVAQSPRYKIIEKRQSVAFWCNPISGHATLYWYQQILGQGPKLLIQFQNNGVVDDSQLPKDRFSAERLKGVDSTLKIQPAKLEDSAVYLCASSFTSGPSTDTQYFGPGTRLTVL.

This clonotype was seen a few times. J is TRBJ2-5 and V is TRBV18; TRBD1 matches at 7 bases. Losses at the gene ends were 4 bases for V and 4 bases for J; bases not matched to a gene: 3. The germline CDR1 and CDR2 sequences are KGHSH and LQKENI. The CDR3 is 13 residues long. The CDR3 reads CASSQGQIETQYF. The CDR3 nucleotides read TGTGCCAGCTCACAGGGACAGATAGAGACCCAGTACTTC.

This clonotype was detected many times. The chain employs TRBV6-5 and TRBJ1-6, with 9 bases identical to TRBD1. The V gene's germline CDR1 is MNHEY and CDR2 SVGAGI. The V segment lost 9 bases and the J segment 7 bases; nucleotides outside the gene matches: 10. The CDR3 is 15 residues long. CDR3 region: CASSLNRGRNSPLHF. CDR3 coding DNA: TGTGCCAGTTCTTTGAACAGGGGGCGGAATTCACCCCTCCACTTT.

This clonotype was seen repeatedly, ten times or more. The chain has TRBV3-1 and TRBJ2-5; tentative D call: TRBD2 (6 bases). Germline assignment: CDR1 LGHDT and CDR2 YNNKEL (reference sequence). This CDR3 spans 17 amino acids. V lost 3 bases, J lost 7 bases, and 24 bases lay in between. Here the CDR3 reads CASSHAGLIQHSGTQYF. The CDR3 nucleotides are TGTGCCAGCAGCCACGCGGGACTCATTCAACACTCGGGGACCCAGTACTTC.

The chain couples TRBV24-1 to TRBJ2-7; 14 nucleotides match TRBD2. Germline trimming cut 4 bases from V and 3 bases from J; bases unmatched to any gene: 7. The CDR3 totals 17 residues. CDR1 and CDR2 from the germline V gene are KGHDR and SFDVKD. The CDR3 DNA reads as TGTGCCACCAGTGAAAAGGGACTAGCGGGAGTCGTCTACGAGCAGTACTTC. It codes for CATSEKGLAGVVYEQYF.

Comments on this clonotype: A clone one base away is much larger, so this may be a read error. This chain uses TRBV12-3 or TRBV12-4 with TRBJ2-3, with D possibly being TRBD1 (6 bases). The CDR3 consists of 12 residues. The ends were cut back, 11 bases at V and 4 bases at J, with 13 bases in the middle. CDR3 bases: TGTGCCGCCCTACAGGGTCCAGATACGCAGTATTTT. This gives the protein CAALQGPDTQYF.

Ten or more counts support this clonotype. The gene calls are TRBV5-5 and TRBJ1-2, with D possibly matching TRBD1 (6 bases). CDR3 size: 17 residues. V was clipped by 0 bases and J by 6 bases, with 21 bases between them. Germline CDR1 reads SGHKS; CDR2 reads YYEKEE (reference sequence). The CDR3 spells CASSLEVLQGIRDGYTF. In nucleotides, the CDR3 is TGTGCCAGCAGCTTGGAAGTGTTACAGGGTATTAGGGATGGCTACACCTTC.

In this sample, this clonotype turned up many times. The rearrangement joins TRBV6-6 to TRBJ1-5; D is uncertain. V was clipped by 6 bases and J by 6 bases, with 12 bases between them. Germline values: CDR1 MNHNY, CDR2 SVGAGI (reference sequence). CDR3 length equals 13 residues. CDR3 DNA sequence: TGTGCCAGCAGGATTGGGTCAGGTCAGCCCCAGCATTTT. Protein sequence: CASRIGSGQPQHF.

Many counts were recorded for this clonotype. The gene calls are TRBV5-6 and TRBJ2-5; D is ambiguous. Between the trimmed V and J ends, which lost 2 bases and 4 bases, there was a span of 18 bases. The CDR3 is 16 residues long. CDR1 SGHDT and CDR2 YYEEEE come from the germline V gene. CDR3 protein: CASSFGSQVRAETQYF. In DNA, the CDR3 is TGTGCCAGCAGCTTTGGGTCTCAGGTCAGAGCAGAGACCCAGTACTTC. Using reference TRBV5-6 and TRBJ2-5 for the parts outside the CDR3, the full variable domain is DAGVTQSPTHLIKTRGQQVTLRCSPKSGHDTVSWYQQALGQGPQFIFQYYEEEERQRGNFPDRFSGHQFPNYSSELNVNALLLGDSALYLCASSFGSQVRAETQYFGPGTRLLVL.

CDR3 protein: CASLGGAANEKLFF. DNA for the CDR3: TGTGCCAGTCTTGGGGGGGCAGCTAATGAAAAACTGTTTTTT. This chain joins TRBV2 and TRBJ1-4; perhaps TRBD1 as D (6 bases). This CDR3 is built from 14 residues. The germline CDR1 and CDR2 sequences are SNHLY and FYNNEI. The V gene lost 9 bases and the J gene lost 3 bases, with 14 bases spanning the gap.

About this clonotype: Given a much more abundant clone one base away, this may be a read error. The chain combines TRBV25-1 with TRBJ2-3; 11 nucleotides agree with TRBD1. The CDR3 spans 15 residues. Germline V CDR1 and CDR2: MGHDK, SYGVNS. CDR3 protein: CASSSGQGATGTQYF. The CDR3 DNA reads TGTGCCAGCAGTTCAGGACAGGGGGCAACAGGTACGCAGTATTTT.

As regards this clonotype: In this CDR3 the conserved last residue, phenylalanine or tryptophan, is missing, so a read error is likely. No DNA is shown, since the ends of the CDR3 on it are uncertain; the CDR3 is the one TCRdb lists. This chain's CDR3 is CASSSQGTSGS. The rearrangement uses TRBV7-2 and TRBJ2-5; the listed D gene, TRBD2, was not tested against the DNA. Including both end residues, the CDR3 is 11 amino acids long. Germline CDR1 is SGHTA and CDR2 is FQGNSA.

This clonotype came up many times. This rearrangement joins TRBV30 to TRBJ2-2; D is undetermined. CDR1 and CDR2 from the germline V gene are GTSNPN and SVGIG (reference sequence). V gave up 4 bases and J gave up 0 bases, with 9 bases separating them. The CDR3 loop spans 14 amino acids. CDR3 in amino acids: CAWTRTANTGELFF. In DNA, the CDR3 is TGTGCCTGGACCAGAACCGCGAACACCGGGGAGCTGTTTTTT.

The gene calls are TRBV15 and TRBJ2-5; D assignment may be TRBD1 or TRBD2 (6 bases each). The length of the CDR3 is 16 residues. Germline CDR1 is LNHNV and CDR2 is YYDKDF (reference sequence). V was clipped by 0 bases and J by 4 bases, with 15 bases between them. CDR3 in DNA: TGTGCCACCAGCAGAGAGGGGGTGGGGGGCCCAGAGACCCAGTACTTC. Protein product: CATSREGVGGPETQYF.

This clonotype was counted at least ten times. The V and J genes are TRBV19 and TRBJ2-5, with 9 bases lining up with TRBD1. CDR3 length: 14 amino acids. CDR1 LNHDA and CDR2 SQIVND come from the germline V gene (reference sequence). V lost 7 bases and J lost 6; bases outside the gene matches: 9. CDR3 bases: TGTGCCAGTAATTCCGGGACAGGGACGAAGACCCAGTACTTC. Its translation is CASNSGTGTKTQYF.